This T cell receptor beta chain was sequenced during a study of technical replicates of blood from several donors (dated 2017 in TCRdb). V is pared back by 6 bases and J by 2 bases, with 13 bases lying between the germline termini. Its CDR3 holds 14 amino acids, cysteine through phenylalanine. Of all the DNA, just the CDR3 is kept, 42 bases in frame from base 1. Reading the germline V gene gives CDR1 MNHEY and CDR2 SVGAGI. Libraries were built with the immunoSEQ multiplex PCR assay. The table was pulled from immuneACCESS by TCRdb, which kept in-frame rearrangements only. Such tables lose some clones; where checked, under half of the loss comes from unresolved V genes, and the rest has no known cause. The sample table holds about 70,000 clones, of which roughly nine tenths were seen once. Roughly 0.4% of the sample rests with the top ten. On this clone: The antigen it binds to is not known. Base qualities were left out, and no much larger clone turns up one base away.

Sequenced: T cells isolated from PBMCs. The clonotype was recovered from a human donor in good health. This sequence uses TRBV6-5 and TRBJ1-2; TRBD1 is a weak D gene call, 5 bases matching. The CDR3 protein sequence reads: CASRPGDLNYGYTF. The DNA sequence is TGTGCCAGCAGACCTGGGGACTTGAACTATGGCTACACCTTC.